The 27 T cell receptor beta chains below were found in one sample sequenced in a study of spatial heterogeneity in lung cancer. MiXCR, applied by TCRdb to the 5' RACE reads, yields one record per CDR3 protein. The sample comprises roughly 75,000 distinct CDR3 sequences, about 14% of which are singletons, and 6.5% to 7.5% rests with the top ten. Time point specified: sample taken at primary tumor resection. The input material, whole RNA from tumor, nontumor lung or frozen PBMC, was sequenced unsorted. The material sequenced was PBMCs, taken at surgery. The receptors were gathered from a male donor with early-stage non-small cell lung cancer.

This clonotype was seen a single time. The genes are TRBV14 and TRBJ2-3; weak D call: TRBD2 (6 bases). The length of the CDR3 is 15 residues. Germline V gene data show CDR1 as SGHDN and CDR2 as FVKESK. Trimming shortened V by 4 bases and J by 0 bases, and 11 bases separated the two germline ends. In DNA form, the CDR3 reads TGTGCCAGCAGCCTCAGACTAGGTAGCACAGATACGCAGTATTTT. It codes for CASSLRLGSTDTQYF.

At least ten counts were recorded for this clonotype. CDR3 loop: CASSLEESSPLHF. CDR3 in DNA: TGTGCCAGCAGCTTAGAGGAGAGTTCACCCCTCCACTTT. This chain links TRBV11-2 with TRBJ1-6; D unclear. Trimming cost V 0 bases and J 9 bases, with 6 bases left between them. Germline V gives CDR1 SGHAT, CDR2 FQNNGV. This CDR3 has 13 amino acids.

This clonotype was seen at least ten times. CDR3 protein: CASSLIQGETEAFF. The CDR3 region has the DNA TGTGCCAGCAGTTTAATACAGGGCGAGACTGAAGCTTTCTTT. The genes are TRBV27 and TRBJ1-1; D possibly corresponds to TRBD1 (6 bases). This CDR3 has 14 residues. With 2 bases removed from V and 5 bases from J, the gap between germline ends came to 12 bases. In germline, CDR1 is MNHEY, CDR2 SMNVEV (reference sequence).

This clonotype was counted only a few times. This chain uses TRBV7-9 with TRBJ2-7; possibly TRBD1 for D (6 bases). Between the trimmed V and J ends, which lost 5 bases and 4 bases, there was a span of 9 bases. CDR1 and CDR2 from the germline V gene are SEHNR and FQNEAQ (reference sequence). This CDR3 is 12 amino acids long. The CDR3 DNA sequence: TGTGCCAGCAGCCACGACAGGTACGAGCAGTACTTC. This sequence encodes CASSHDRYEQYF.

This clonotype occurred a few times. J is TRBJ1-1 and V is TRBV7-6, with D uncertain. V was cut by 3 bases and J by 0 bases, with 5 bases left in between. Germline V gene sequence: CDR1 SGHVS, CDR2 FNYEAQ. There are 13 residues in the CDR3. DNA of the CDR3: TGTGCCAGCAGCTTTTCTTTGAACACTGAAGCTTTCTTT. As protein: CASSFSLNTEAFF.

This clonotype has only a few counts. The V call is TRBV9, the J call TRBJ1-5, with D unclear. Germline V gene data show CDR1 as SGDLS and CDR2 as YYNGEE. CDR3 length: 13 residues. The V and J ends lost 5 bases and 3 bases respectively, with 9 bases between them. The CDR3, as DNA: TGTGCCAGCAGTGGTGGGATCAATCAGCCCCAGCATTTT. The encoded protein is CASSGGINQPQHF.

The chain employs TRBV7-9 and TRBJ2-5, with 15 positions matching TRBD2. V was clipped by 5 bases and J by 0 bases; unmatched bases: 4. Germline loops: CDR1 SEHNR, CDR2 FQNEAQ (reference sequence). This CDR3 is built from 17 residues. In DNA form, the CDR3 reads TGTGCCAGCAGCCCAGGACTAGCGGGAGGGCACCAAGAGACCCAGTACTTC. Translated, it gives CASSPGLAGGHQETQYF. Together with reference TRBV7-9 and TRBJ2-5, the CDR3 gives the full variable domain: DTGVSQNPRHKITKRGQNVTFRCDPISEHNRLYWYRQTLGQGPEFLTYFQNEAQLEKSRLLSDRFSAERPKGSFSTLEIQRTEQGDSAMYLCASSPGLAGGHQETQYFGPGTRLLVL.

CDR3 nucleotide sequence: TGTGCCAGCAGTTTATCGACAGCTGTTGGAAAACTGTTTTTT. It codes for CASSLSTAVGKLFF. The gene calls are TRBV27 and TRBJ1-4; D possibly corresponds to TRBD1 (5 bases). V lost 0 bases to trimming and J lost 10 bases, with 12 bases between them. The V gene's germline CDR1 is MNHEY and CDR2 SMNVEV (reference sequence). The CDR3 is 14 amino acids.

In its sample, this clonotype was seen a few times. The rearrangement uses TRBV25-1 and TRBJ1-1, with 7 bases matching TRBD1. V trimming: 3 bases; J trimming: 3 bases; junction bases outside the gene matches: 7. The CDR3 is 15 residues long. In germline, CDR1 is MGHDK, CDR2 SYGVNS. As DNA, the CDR3 is TGTGCCAGCAGTGACGCGACAACAGGGGACACTGAAGCTTTCTTT. It is translated as CASSDATTGDTEAFF.

This chain links TRBV2 with TRBJ2-7; the D gene could be TRBD1 or TRBD2 (5 bases each). The CDR3 has 13 amino acids. Per germline, CDR1 SNHLY and CDR2 FYNNEI. Trimming removed 8 bases from V and 0 bases from J, with 11 bases in between. CDR3 nucleotides: TGTGCCAGCGAGGGGACGCGCTCCTACGAGCAGTACTTC. This gives the protein CASEGTRSYEQYF.

The chain has TRBV5-1 and TRBJ2-3; D is uncertain. V gave up 0 bases and J gave up 3 bases, with 17 bases separating them. The CDR3 is 17 residues long. The V gene's germline CDR1 is SGHRS and CDR2 YFSETQ. CDR3 sequence: CASSLVPLGRITDTQYF. In DNA form, the CDR3 reads TGCGCCAGCAGCTTGGTCCCCCTCGGACGGATAACAGATACGCAGTATTTT.

This clonotype was detected only a few times. This chain uses TRBV10-3 with TRBJ1-6; no reliable D call. Germline values: CDR1 ENHRY, CDR2 SYGVKD. The CDR3 extends over 16 amino acids. Trimming took off 3 bases at V and 3 bases at J, with 12 bases between the two ends. CDR3 nucleotides: TGTGCCATCAGTGATTCAACAGTCTTCTATAATTCACCCCTCCACTTT. Translating it yields CAISDSTVFYNSPLHF.

This clonotype has just a few counts. The chain joins TRBV9 to TRBJ2-2; D is unresolved. From germline, CDR1 is SGDLS and CDR2 YYNGEE. The CDR3 extends over 12 amino acids. V lost 0 bases to trimming and J lost 5 bases, with 2 bases between them. The CDR3 here is CASSVVTGELFF. The CDR3 DNA reads TGTGCCAGCAGCGTAGTAACCGGGGAGCTGTTTTTT.

This clonotype was observed at least ten times. The V call is TRBV27, the J call TRBJ1-1; possible D gene TRBD1, 5 bases. Germline V lookup: CDR1 MNHEY, CDR2 SMNVEV (reference sequence). V was shortened by 2 bases and J by 1 base, with 8 bases between the two germline ends. This CDR3 spans 14 amino acids. In DNA form, the CDR3 reads TGTGCCAGCAGTTTACGACAGTCGAACACTGAAGCTTTCTTT. Translated, it gives CASSLRQSNTEAFF.

The CDR3 region has the DNA TGCGCCAGCAGCCAAGGAAGGCTGGGAGGCACTGAAGCTTTCTTT. Translated, it gives CASSQGRLGGTEAFF. The gene calls are TRBV4-1 and TRBJ1-1; no definite D call. V was clipped by 1 base and J by 4 bases, with 13 bases between them. The CDR3 totals 15 residues. Germline CDR1 reads MGHRA; CDR2 reads YSYEKL.

This clonotype was detected ten times or more. The chain carries TRBV5-1 and TRBJ2-1; D remains unclear. The CDR3 extends over 11 amino acids. Germline V lookup: CDR1 SGHRS, CDR2 YFSETQ. V lost 8 bases and J 10 bases, leaving 13 bases between the germline ends. DNA of the CDR3: TGCGCCAGTACCTCCCTCGAGGAGCAGTTCTTC. It yields the protein CASTSLEEQFF.

This clonotype came up many times. The rearrangement links TRBV6-6 to TRBJ1-4; 9 bases align to TRBD1. The CDR3 is made up of 17 amino acids. Losses at the gene ends were 8 bases for V and 7 bases for J; bases not matched to a gene: 17. Per the germline V gene, CDR1 is MNHNY and CDR2 is SVGAGI (reference sequence). The CDR3: CASGPGTGFPVGEKLFF. The CDR3 DNA follows: TGTGCCAGCGGACCCGGGACAGGGTTTCCTGTGGGTGAAAAACTGTTTTTT.

This chain links TRBV4-3 with TRBJ1-2, with D perhaps TRBD1 (5 bases). CDR1 is LGHNA, CDR2 YSLEER, per germline. V dropped 0 bases and J dropped 8 bases, with 10 bases sitting between them. CDR3 length: 13 residues. CDR3 protein: CASSQEWGFGYTF. The DNA of the CDR3 is TGCGCCAGCAGCCAAGAGTGGGGGTTCGGCTACACCTTC.

Notes on this clonotype: A single base separates this from a much larger clone, so it may be a read error. The J gene is TRBJ2-7, the V gene TRBV12-3 or TRBV12-4; no clear D gene. The CDR3 loop spans 13 amino acids. Trimming stripped 3 bases from V and 0 bases from J, with 6 bases between. CDR3 sequence reads: CASSFDASYEQYF. The CDR3 DNA reads as TGTGCCAGCAGTTTCGACGCCTCCTACGAGCAGTACTTC.

This clonotype was detected many times. The rearrangement joins TRBV2 to TRBJ2-1; D is ambiguous. The CDR3 extends over 14 amino acids. The germline V gene has CDR1 SNHLY and CDR2 FYNNEI. V lost 2 bases and J lost 3, with 8 bases in between. CDR3 sequence (DNA): TGTGCCAGCAGTGAATATGTTTACTACAATGAGCAGTTCTTC. It specifies CASSEYVYYNEQFF.

This clonotype has a count of ten or more. The rearrangement uses TRBV19 and TRBJ2-7; 8 bases line up with TRBD2. This CDR3 is 15 amino acids long. V trimming: 6 bases; J trimming: 0 bases; junction bases outside the gene matches: 7. Germline V lookup: CDR1 LNHDA, CDR2 SQIVND (reference sequence). The CDR3 is CASRRAGAYSYEQYF. CDR3 in DNA: TGTGCCAGTAGGAGAGCGGGAGCGTACTCCTACGAGCAGTACTTC.

This clonotype was counted only a few times. This chain connects TRBV7-9 to TRBJ2-7, with D possibly being TRBD1 (5 bases). The CDR3 consists of 15 residues. With 4 bases removed from V and 0 bases from J, the gap between germline ends came to 13 bases. Per the germline V gene, CDR1 is SEHNR and CDR2 is FQNEAQ (reference sequence). Here the CDR3 DNA reads TGTGCCAGCAGCTCTCAGGACAAGAGCTCCTACGAGCAGTACTTC. Protein: CASSSQDKSSYEQYF. Combining the CDR3 with reference TRBV7-9 and TRBJ2-7 gives the whole variable domain DTGVSQNPRHKITKRGQNVTFRCDPISEHNRLYWYRQTLGQGPEFLTYFQNEAQLEKSRLLSDRFSAERPKGSFSTLEIQRTEQGDSAMYLCASSSQDKSSYEQYFGPGTRLTVT.

Regarding this clonotype: This may be a read error: a much more frequent sequence differs by one nucleotide. The conserved closing phenylalanine or tryptophan is absent in this CDR3, likely reflecting a read error. The rearrangement links TRBV15 to TRBJ2-7; TRBD1 matches at 12 bases. This CDR3 region has 20 residues. Germline V gene data show CDR1 as LNHNV and CDR2 as YYDKDF (reference sequence). The V segment lost 1 base and the J segment 6 bases; nucleotides outside the gene matches: 19. For the CDR3, the DNA is TGTGCCACCAGCAGAGGAAACGCCTTATCCCCGGGACAGGGGGCGGGCGAGCAGTACCTC. It translates to CATSRGNALSPGQGAGEQYL.

This clonotype has a handful of counts. The chain is built from TRBV27 and TRBJ1-5; TRBD1 might be the D (6 bases). The CDR3 sequence is 16 residues long. The germline V gene has CDR1 MNHEY and CDR2 SMNVEV (reference sequence). V was shortened by 1 base and J by 2 bases, with 12 bases between the two germline ends. CDR3 sequence reads: CASSLLGGKGNQPQHF. As DNA, the CDR3 is TGTGCCAGCAGTTTATTAGGGGGAAAGGGCAATCAGCCCCAGCATTTT.

This clonotype was picked up many times. V is TRBV5-4 and J is TRBJ2-1, with TRBD1 matching over 7 bases. CDR1 is SGHNT, CDR2 YYREEE, per germline (reference sequence). J gave up 0 bases and V 4 bases, and 1 base lay outside the gene matches. The CDR3 loop spans 14 amino acids. The CDR3 nucleotides are TGTGCCAGCAGCCGGGACAGCTCCTACAATGAGCAGTTCTTC. Its translation: CASSRDSSYNEQFF.

This clonotype was picked up a small number of times. CDR3 in amino acids: CASSLMENSDSYEQYF. In nucleotides, the CDR3 is TGTGCCAGCAGCTTAATGGAGAATAGCGACTCCTACGAGCAGTACTTC. V is TRBV7-8 and J is TRBJ2-7; a possible D gene is TRBD2 (5 bases). The V gene lost 2 bases and the J gene lost 0 bases, with 14 bases spanning the gap. The CDR3 is made up of 16 amino acids. Germline V gene sequence: CDR1 SGHVS, CDR2 FQNEAQ. Together with reference TRBV7-8 and TRBJ2-7, the CDR3 gives the full variable domain: GAGVSQSPRYKVAKRGQDVALRCDPISGHVSLFWYQQALGQGPEFLTYFQNEAQLDKSGLPSDRFFAERPEGSVSTLKIQRTQQEDSAVYLCASSLMENSDSYEQYFGPGTRLTVT.

The rearrangement links TRBV7-8 to TRBJ2-3; tentatively, D is TRBD1 (7 bases). CDR1 is SGHVS and CDR2 is FQNEAQ in the germline V gene. Trimming took 5 bases from V and 7 from J, leaving 16 bases between them. The CDR3 loop spans 14 amino acids. The CDR3 loop is CASSPQAGQNTQYF. The CDR3 nucleotides are TGTGCCAGCAGCCCTCAGGCGGGACAGAATACGCAGTATTTT.